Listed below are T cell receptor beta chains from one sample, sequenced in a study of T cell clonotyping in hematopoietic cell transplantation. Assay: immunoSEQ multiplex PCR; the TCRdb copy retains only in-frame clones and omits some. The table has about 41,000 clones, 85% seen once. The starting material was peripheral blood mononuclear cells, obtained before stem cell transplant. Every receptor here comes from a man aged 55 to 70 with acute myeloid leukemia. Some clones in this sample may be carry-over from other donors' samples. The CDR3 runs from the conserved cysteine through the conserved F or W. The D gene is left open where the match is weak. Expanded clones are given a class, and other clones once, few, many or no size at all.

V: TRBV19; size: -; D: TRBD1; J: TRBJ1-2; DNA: TGTGCCAGTAGTATAAACAGGGGGCAGGGGGACACCTTC; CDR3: CASSINRGQGDTF
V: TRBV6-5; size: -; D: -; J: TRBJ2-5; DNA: TGTGCCAGCAGTTACGCCCGGGGGGCCCAAGAGACCCAGTACTTC; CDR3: CASSYARGAQETQYF
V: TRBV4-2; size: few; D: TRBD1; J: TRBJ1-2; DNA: TGTGCCAGCAGCCAAGATGGGGACAGGGGACCTTATGGCTACACCTTC; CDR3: CASSQDGDRGPYGYTF
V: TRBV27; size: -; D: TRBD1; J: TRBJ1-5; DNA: TGTGCCAGCAGTGCCACGGGACAGGGGAGCAATCAGCCCCAGCATTTT; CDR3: CASSATGQGSNQPQHF
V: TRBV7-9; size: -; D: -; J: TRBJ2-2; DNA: TGTGCCAGCGATCAGGGGAATACGAACACCGGGGAGCTGTTTTTT; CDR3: CASDQGNTNTGELFF
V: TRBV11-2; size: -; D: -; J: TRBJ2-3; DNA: TGTGCCAGCAGCTTATGGCGGGGAGATACGCAGTATTTT; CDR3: CASSLWRGDTQYF
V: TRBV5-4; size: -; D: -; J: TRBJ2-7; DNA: TGTGCCAGCAATTCTAGAGGATATCTCTACGAGCAGTACTTC; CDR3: CASNSRGYLYEQYF
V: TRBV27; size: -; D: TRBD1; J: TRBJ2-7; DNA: TGTGCCAGCGGATGGACAGGGGGCTCCTACGAGCAGTACTTC; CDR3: CASGWTGGSYEQYF
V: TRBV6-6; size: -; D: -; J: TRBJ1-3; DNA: TGTGCCAGCAGTTACTCGCTAACCGCGGGTACCATATATTTT; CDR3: CASSYSLTAGTIYF
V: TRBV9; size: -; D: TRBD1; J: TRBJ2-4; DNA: TGTGCCAGCAGCGAAATGGACAGGGCATACGCCAAAAACATTCAGTACTTC; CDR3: CASSEMDRAYAKNIQYF
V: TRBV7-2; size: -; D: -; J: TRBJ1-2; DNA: TGTGCCAGCAGCTTACTTTCGGGGGACTATGGCTACACCTTC; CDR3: CASSLLSGDYGYTF
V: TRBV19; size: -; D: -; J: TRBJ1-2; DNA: TGTGCCAGTGCCTGGAGCTCCCAGGGGAGGGGCTACACCTTC; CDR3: CASAWSSQGRGYTF
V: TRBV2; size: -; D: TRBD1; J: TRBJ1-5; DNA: TGTGCCAGCAGGAAACAGGGGCCGCGCCAGCCCCAGCATTTT; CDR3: CASRKQGPRQPQHF
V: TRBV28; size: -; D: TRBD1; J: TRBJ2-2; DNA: TGTGCCAGCATCACCGGGACAGGAAACACCGGGGAGCTGTTTTTT; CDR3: CASITGTGNTGELFF
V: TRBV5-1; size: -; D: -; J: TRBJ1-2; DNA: TGCGCCAGCAGCTTGAGCTCTAGCGGGGAAACTAACTATGGCTACACCTTC; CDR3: CASSLSSSGETNYGYTF
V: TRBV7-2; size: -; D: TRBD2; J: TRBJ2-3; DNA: TGTGCCAGCACCCTTCTAGCGGGGGGAAGCACAGATACGCAGTATTTT; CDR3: CASTLLAGGSTDTQYF
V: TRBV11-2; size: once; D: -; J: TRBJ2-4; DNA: TGTGCCAGCAGCCCCCAAGGTGAACGGGCCAAAAACATTCAGTACTTC; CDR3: CASSPQGERAKNIQYF
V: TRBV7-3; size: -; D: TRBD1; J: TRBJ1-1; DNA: TGTGCCAGCAGCTTACGACAGGGGGAAGCTTTCTTT; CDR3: CASSLRQGEAFF
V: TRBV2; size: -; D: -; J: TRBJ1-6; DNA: TGTGCCAGCAGTGAGGCCCACAGGGCAGCCCTCTATAATTCACCCCTCCACTTT; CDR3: CASSEAHRAALYNSPLHF
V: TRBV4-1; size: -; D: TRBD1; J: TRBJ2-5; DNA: TGCGCCAGCTCCACAAAGGGACAGGGGTGGGAGACCCAGTACTTC; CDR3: CASSTKGQGWETQYF
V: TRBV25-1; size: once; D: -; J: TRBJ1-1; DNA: TGTGCCAGCAGTGAATCCGCTACGAGGCAGGGGCTCGGTACTGAAGCTTTCTTT; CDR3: CASSESATRQGLGTEAFF